The present TCR beta chain was sequenced within a study of cytomegalovirus exposure and HLA in healthy donors. This PCR relied on a set of 60 Vbeta primers and 13 Jbeta primers. Libraries were prepared by immunoSEQ multiplex PCR; TCRdb keeps only in-frame clonotypes and omits some of them. The sample contains roughly 84,000 clones, roughly 79% of which appear only once. Of note for this clone: Its antigen is unidentified.

Broader study findings: Reports described diagnosis of cytomegalovirus status by the classifier as highly specific and sensitive. TCR beta V- and J-gene trimming was later associated with a missense DCLRE1C variant.

V was clipped by 4 bases and J by 13 bases, with 14 bases between them. Germline V lookup: CDR1 LGHNA, CDR2 YNFKEQ. The CDR3 is 13 residues long. All donors participated as healthy donors of bone marrow. This TCR derives from a male donor in good health and CMV-seropositive. Sample: PBMCs. This rearrangement joins TRBV4-2 to TRBJ2-6, with D perhaps matching TRBD2 (5 bases). As DNA, the CDR3 is TGTGCCAGCAGCCCCACCGGGGAACGAGTCCTGACTTTC. Translating it yields CASSPTGERVLTF.